A single sample is the source of the 20 T cell receptor beta chains below, sequenced in a study of T cells after yellow fever vaccination. Each CDR3 protein is one row after TCRdb ran MiXCR on the 5' RACE reads. Among hundreds of thousands of distinct CDR3 sequences, over 15% were seen once, and the ten largest hold about 18%. The sample consisted of PBMCs, taken before the yellow fever booster vaccination. The source is a man aged 18 to 35 who received the YFV17D yellow fever vaccine.

The chain employs TRBV5-5 and TRBJ1-1; possible D gene TRBD1, 6 bases. Trimming left V 0 bases short and J 7 bases short, with 13 bases between. CDR1 is SGHKS and CDR2 is YYEKEE in the germline V gene (reference sequence). The CDR3 sequence is 14 residues long. In DNA, the CDR3 is TGTGCCAGCAGCTTGGTCCGGGGGCACGGTGAAGCTTTCTTT. Translation: CASSLVRGHGEAFF.

The V call is TRBV20-1, the J call TRBJ2-5; D call uncertain. Germline V gene data show CDR1 as DFQATT and CDR2 as SNEGSKA (reference sequence). Trimming removed 1 base at V and 5 bases at J, with 8 bases between. CDR3 length equals 12 residues. The CDR3 loop is CSARVGFETQYF. In nucleotides, the CDR3 is TGCAGTGCTAGAGTCGGGTTCGAGACCCAGTACTTC.

This clonotype was picked up a small number of times. V and J are TRBV7-2 and TRBJ1-2; 8 bases align to TRBD1. Germline CDR1 reads SGHTA; CDR2 reads FQGNSA. This CDR3 has 16 residues. Losses at the gene ends were 4 bases for V and 6 bases for J; bases not matched to a gene: 13. CDR3 residues: CASSSTGPTGVNGYTF. The CDR3 region has the DNA TGTGCCAGCAGCTCAACCGGACCGACAGGGGTAAATGGCTACACCTTC.

The table lists this clonotype with a few counts. The genes are TRBV12-3 or TRBV12-4 and TRBJ1-1; the match to TRBD1 covers 9 bases. CDR3 length: 12 residues. The ends lost 6 bases at V and 11 bases at J; junction bases unmatched: 7. CDR3 nucleotides: TGTGCCAGCAGAACAGGGGGCGCTTGGGCTTTCTTT. Its translation: CASRTGGAWAFF.

The V and J genes are TRBV11-3 and TRBJ2-1, with 8 positions matching TRBD2. V shed 0 bases and J 6 bases; nucleotides not matched to a gene: 7. The CDR3 has 16 residues. Germline V gene sequence: CDR1 SGHNT, CDR2 YENEEA. In DNA, the CDR3 is TGTGCCAGCAGCTTAGACCCCGGGACTAGTCGCAATGAGCAGTTCTTC. Its protein is CASSLDPGTSRNEQFF.

This chain uses TRBV18 with TRBJ1-2, with 7 bases matching TRBD1. After removal of 2 bases from V and 8 bases from J, the junction contained 5 bases not matched to a gene. The germline CDR1 and CDR2 sequences are KGHSH and LQKENI. There are 13 residues in the CDR3. The CDR3: CASSPGTEMGYTF. Here the CDR3 DNA reads TGTGCCAGCTCACCAGGGACAGAGATGGGCTACACCTTC.

This clonotype showed up many times. The V call is TRBV6-6, the J call TRBJ1-2, with TRBD1 as a possible D gene (5 bases). Germline CDR1 and CDR2: MNHNY and SVGAGI (reference sequence). V lost 6 bases and J 2 bases, leaving 10 bases between the germline ends. The CDR3 has 13 residues. In DNA form, the CDR3 reads TGTGCCAGCAGGGGAGGGGAAAACTATGGCTACACCTTC. This encodes CASRGGENYGYTF.

The chain is built from TRBV5-1 and TRBJ2-5; D possibly corresponds to TRBD2 (6 bases). V gave up 3 bases and J gave up 1 base, with 10 bases separating them. CDR1 is SGHRS and CDR2 is YFSETQ in the germline V gene. CDR3 length equals 14 residues. The CDR3 reads CASSSAAGQETQYF. The DNA of the CDR3 is TGCGCCAGCAGCTCCGCAGCGGGCCAAGAGACCCAGTACTTC.

This chain joins TRBV5-4 and TRBJ2-7; 9 bases agree with TRBD2. Germline V CDR1 and CDR2: SGHNT, YYREEE (reference sequence). This CDR3 is 13 amino acids long. After removal of 2 bases from V and 6 bases from J, the junction contained 3 bases not matched to a gene. The DNA of the CDR3 is TGTGCCAGCAGCTTTAGCGGGGGACCCGAGCAGTACGTC. Its protein product is CASSFSGGPEQYV.

The chain combines TRBV4-1 with TRBJ2-2, with TRBD2 matching over 9 bases. The length of the CDR3 is 17 residues. The V gene's germline CDR1 is MGHRA and CDR2 YSYEKL. With 1 base clipped from V and 6 bases from J, the junction kept 9 bases outside the gene matches. The CDR3 loop is CASSQALQRGVAGELFF. In DNA, the CDR3 is TGCGCCAGCAGCCAAGCCCTCCAGCGGGGGGTGGCCGGGGAGCTGTTTTTT.

The rearrangement joins TRBV24-1 to TRBJ1-1, with D tentatively TRBD1 (6 bases). The CDR3 runs 15 residues. The ends were cut back, 4 bases at V and 7 bases at J, with 18 bases in the middle. CDR1 is KGHDR, CDR2 SFDVKD, per germline. The DNA of the CDR3 is TGTGCCACCAGTGACCCAAGGGGATCAGGGGATGAAGCTTTCTTT. Its translation: CATSDPRGSGDEAFF.

The chain uses TRBV7-2 and TRBJ2-3; D is perhaps TRBD2 (6 bases). Trimming pared 1 base from V and 9 bases from J, leaving 17 bases between. The CDR3 spans 15 residues. Germline assignment: CDR1 SGHTA and CDR2 FQGNSA. The chain's CDR3 is CASSLVRLGGNTQYF. DNA of the CDR3: TGTGCCAGCAGCTTAGTCCGACTAGGTGGTAACACGCAGTATTTT.

The table lists this clonotype with a few counts. V is TRBV10-2 and J is TRBJ2-2, with D possibly TRBD1 on 6 matching bases. V was trimmed by 2 bases and J by 9 bases, leaving 13 bases between them. The germline CDR1 and CDR2 sequences are WSHSY and SAAADI. The CDR3 runs 14 residues. The CDR3: CASSERAGVWELFF. CDR3 in DNA: TGCGCCAGCAGTGAGAGGGCAGGGGTCTGGGAGCTGTTTTTT.

The chain recombines TRBV5-1 with TRBJ1-1; 8 nucleotides match TRBD1. Looked up from germline, CDR1 is SGHRS and CDR2 is YFSETQ. J was trimmed by 3 bases and V by 4 bases; bases with no gene match: 5. The CDR3 has 14 amino acids. The CDR3 region has the DNA TGCGCCAGCAGCCAGGACAGGGATTACACTGAAGCTTTCTTT. This codes for CASSQDRDYTEAFF.

This sequence joins TRBV10-3 and TRBJ2-3; D remains ambiguous. The CDR3 has 15 residues. From germline, CDR1 is ENHRY and CDR2 SYGVKD. Trimming removed 3 bases from V and 5 bases from J, with 15 bases in between. In DNA, the CDR3 is TGTGCCATCAGTGAAATGACACTGGCAGGAGATACGCAGTATTTT. Translating gives CAISEMTLAGDTQYF.

This clonotype showed up just a few times. The chain uses TRBV10-1 and TRBJ1-1; TRBD1 aligns across 7 bases. Germline values: CDR1 WNHNN, CDR2 SYGVQD (reference sequence). The CDR3 consists of 14 residues. The J segment lost 1 base and the V segment lost 2 bases, leaving 1 base of the junction unmatched. Here the CDR3 DNA reads TGCGCCAGCAGTGAGGGGGACAGGAACACTGAAGCTTTCTTT. Protein: CASSEGDRNTEAFF.

The chain joins TRBV7-8 to TRBJ2-2; 7 nucleotides match TRBD1. The CDR3 is 15 residues long. V gave up 5 bases and J gave up 3 bases; unmatched junction bases: 6. Per the germline V gene, CDR1 is SGHVS and CDR2 is FQNEAQ. The CDR3 coding sequence is TGTGCCAGCAGCCTAGGGGGCGCGGACACCGGGGAGCTGTTTTTT. Translating gives CASSLGGADTGELFF.

At least ten counts were recorded for this clonotype. The rearrangement uses TRBV10-3 and TRBJ1-4, with 9 bases identical to TRBD1. The germline CDR1 and CDR2 sequences are ENHRY and SYGVKD. Trimming took 4 bases from V and 5 from J; bases not matched to a gene: 5. The CDR3 loop spans 15 amino acids. Written as DNA, the CDR3 is TGTGCCATCAGTGCCGCCGGGACAGGGAATGAAAAACTGTTTTTT. Its protein product is CAISAAGTGNEKLFF.

This clonotype was found a few times. The J gene is TRBJ2-7, the V gene TRBV6-5; TRBD1 aligns across 8 bases. The CDR3 extends over 14 amino acids. Losses at the gene ends were 2 bases for V and 3 bases for J; bases not matched to a gene: 3. In germline, CDR1 is MNHEY, CDR2 SVGAGI. The CDR3 sequence: CASSYQGQGYEQYF. Here the CDR3 DNA reads TGTGCCAGCAGTTACCAAGGACAGGGCTACGAGCAGTACTTC.

This clonotype was seen repeatedly, ten times or more. For the CDR3, the DNA is TGCGCCAGCAGTTATGCGACCGGGGAGCTGTTTTTT. It translates to CASSYATGELFF. This chain links TRBV5-1 with TRBJ2-2, with D hard to call. CDR3 length equals 12 residues. Germline V CDR1 and CDR2: SGHRS, YFSETQ. The V gene lost 5 bases and the J gene lost 5 bases, with 7 bases spanning the gap.